The clone carrying this T cell receptor (beta chain) was detected only a few times. Its antigen is currently unknown. Measured with immunoSEQ multiplex PCR; TCRdb has only the in-frame clones, and not every one. There are 13,000 to 15,000 clones in the sample; about 89% occur only once, and around 15% lies in the top ten. The entry originates in a study of radiotherapy plus CTLA-4 blockade in lung cancer. Treatment of patients with chemo-refractory metastatic non-small-cell lung cancer consisted of focal radiation plus CTLA-4 blockade with ipilimumab. Overall study findings and caveats: Blood TCR clones of tumor origin expanded after radiotherapy plus ipilimumab.

Between the trimmed V and J ends, which lost 6 bases and 4 bases, there was a span of 19 bases. The length of the CDR3 is 15 residues. Germline V gives CDR1 SGHNT, CDR2 YYREEE (reference sequence). The sequences come from peripheral blood, collected from a patient treated with radiotherapy plus ipilimumab. The rearrangement uses TRBV5-4 and TRBJ1-1, with a possible D match to TRBD1 (6 bases). The sequence was collected from a human donor with non-small cell lung cancer that progressed on radiotherapy plus ipilimumab. Some clones in this sample may be carry-over from other donors' samples. CDR3 in DNA: TGTGCCAGCATCTTTGAGAAGGGGGTGACCACTGAAGCTTTCTTT. Translated, it gives CASIFEKGVTTEAFF.